One sample yielded the 21 T cell receptor beta chains listed below, sequenced in a study of CD8+ T cells in alopecia areata. cDNA prepared by RNA extraction and subsequent reverse transcription served as the template for sequencing. Only in-frame clones appear in the TCRdb table, and some are missing; sequencing was by immunoSEQ multiplex PCR. The table has 120,000 or so clones, about 50% seen once. Sequenced: NKG2D-low CD8+ T cells sorted from blood. The receptors originated from a human donor with alopecia areata.

The chain is built from TRBV29-1 and TRBJ2-7, with D possibly being TRBD1 (5 bases). Deletions cut 6 bases from V and 7 bases from J, with 10 bases between. Germline CDR1 is SQVTM and CDR2 is ANQGSEA. The CDR3 is 10 residues long. CDR3 sequence: CSVGQGEQYF. The CDR3 DNA is TGCAGCGTGGGCCAGGGAGAGCAGTACTTC.

The V and J genes are TRBV29-1 and TRBJ1-4; D perhaps matches TRBD1 (6 bases). CDR3 length: 12 amino acids. V dropped 6 bases and J dropped 8 bases, with 13 bases sitting between them. In germline, CDR1 is SQVTM, CDR2 ANQGSEA. The CDR3 sequence is CSVQLTGEKLFF. CDR3 bases: TGCAGCGTGCAACTTACAGGGGAAAAACTGTTTTTT.

The rearrangement links TRBV30 to TRBJ2-2, with TRBD2 as a possible D gene (5 bases). CDR1 is GTSNPN and CDR2 is SVGIG in the germline V gene (reference sequence). The V end was cut by 3 bases, the J end by 5 bases, with 7 bases between. The CDR3 extends over 12 amino acids. For the CDR3, the DNA is TGTGCCTGGAGCGGGGTAACCGGGGAGCTGTTTTTT. Amino acid sequence: CAWSGVTGELFF.

The V call is TRBV2, the J call TRBJ2-7; 7 positions agree with TRBD1. The J segment lost 3 bases and the V segment lost 6 bases, leaving 8 bases of the junction unmatched. The germline V gene has CDR1 SNHLY and CDR2 FYNNEI. The CDR3 sequence is 14 residues long. Here the CDR3 reads CASRPSGTDYEQYF. The CDR3 nucleotides are TGTGCCAGCAGACCTTCCGGGACAGACTACGAGCAGTACTTC.

The chain is built from TRBV6-1 and TRBJ2-7; 9 bases agree with TRBD2. CDR3 size: 15 residues. Unmatched junction bases numbered 6, after V lost 1 base and J lost 5 bases. Germline CDR1 reads MNHNS; CDR2 reads SASEGT. CDR3: CASSEVIAGAHEQYF. The CDR3 DNA reads TGTGCCAGCAGTGAAGTGATAGCGGGAGCCCACGAGCAGTACTTC.

The V and J genes are TRBV28 and TRBJ2-1, with TRBD2 matching over 8 bases. The CDR3 sequence is 15 residues long. Germline V gene lookup returns CDR1 MDHEN and CDR2 SYDVKM. The ends lost 2 bases at V and 5 bases at J; junction bases unmatched: 5. The DNA of the CDR3 is TGTGCCAGCAGTTTAGTAGCGGGGCCAAACAATGAGCAGTTCTTC. Translated, it gives CASSLVAGPNNEQFF.

This clone was counted only a few times. The rearrangement uses TRBV29-1 and TRBJ2-3, with 8 bases aligning to TRBD2. The CDR3 is made up of 16 amino acids. V lost 4 bases to trimming and J lost 4 bases; unmatched junction nucleotides: 13. Germline CDR1 is SQVTM and CDR2 is ANQGSEA. CDR3 DNA: TGCAGCGTTGTAGGGACCCAGCGGGAGCTACCAGATACGCAGTATTTT. It translates to CSVVGTQRELPDTQYF.

CDR3 sequence (DNA): TGTGCCAGCAGCTTATCTTCAGGGAATAATGAAAAACTGTTTTTT. This encodes CASSLSSGNNEKLFF. V usage is TRBV13 and J usage is TRBJ1-4, with a tentative D call TRBD1 (5 bases). Germline V gene lookup returns CDR1 PRHDT and CDR2 FYEKMQ (reference sequence). The CDR3 covers 15 residues. Trimming shortened V by 2 bases and J by 4 bases, and 11 bases separated the two germline ends.

The gene calls are TRBV6-6 and TRBJ2-7; D unresolved. The CDR3 runs 16 residues. Germline V gene sequence: CDR1 MNHNY, CDR2 SVGAGI (reference sequence). The V end was cut by 5 bases, the J end by 6 bases, with 23 bases between. The CDR3 here is CASSKLPVLEHSEQYF. The CDR3 nucleotides read TGTGCCAGCAGTAAACTACCGGTGCTAGAACACTCCGAGCAGTACTTC.

The table lists this clone with a count of one. The sample holds other DNA sequences that translate to the same CDR3. J is TRBJ1-1 and V is TRBV30, with D possibly TRBD1 on 5 matching bases. V lost 2 bases and J lost 7, with 8 bases in between. Germline V gene lookup returns CDR1 GTSNPN and CDR2 SVGIG (reference sequence). This CDR3 comprises 11 residues. The CDR3 protein is CAWSRGSEAFF. The DNA of the CDR3 is TGTGCCTGGAGTCGGGGGAGTGAAGCTTTCTTT.

The chain couples TRBV29-1 to TRBJ1-2; D is undetermined. V lost 2 bases to trimming and J lost 8 bases, with 15 bases between them. Germline lookup yields CDR1 SQVTM and CDR2 ANQGSEA. The CDR3 is 13 amino acids. CDR3 nucleotides: TGCAGCGTTGAATTAGCCCCTGCGAGCGGCTACACCTTC. It encodes CSVELAPASGYTF.

V usage is TRBV30 and J usage is TRBJ2-1, with 8 positions matching TRBD2. The CDR3 length is 15 residues. Unmatched junction bases numbered 5, after V lost 0 bases and J lost 4 bases. Germline assignment: CDR1 GTSNPN and CDR2 SVGIG (reference sequence). CDR3 loop: CAWSVGTSLYNEQFF. The CDR3 DNA follows: TGTGCCTGGAGTGTAGGGACTAGTCTATACAATGAGCAGTTCTTC. The full variable domain, rest sourced from reference TRBV30 and TRBJ2-1, is SQTIHQWPATLVQPVGSPLSLECTVEGTSNPNLYWYRQAAGRGLQLLFYSVGIGQISSEVPQNLSASRPQDRQFILSSKKLLLSDSGFYLCAWSVGTSLYNEQFFGPGTRLTVL.

This clone was counted between two and nine times. The genes are TRBV7-9 and TRBJ2-1, with D possibly being TRBD1 or TRBD2 (5 bases each). With 5 bases removed from V and 8 bases from J, the gap between germline ends came to 10 bases. The CDR3 covers 12 residues. Germline-derived CDR1 and CDR2 are SEHNR and FQNEAQ (reference sequence). The CDR3 DNA reads TGTGCCAGCAGCACCATGGGGGATGAGCAGTTCTTC. It translates to CASSTMGDEQFF.

This clone was observed a few times. This rearrangement joins TRBV28 to TRBJ2-3; 12 positions agree with TRBD2. The V gene end was trimmed by 6 bases and the J gene end by 5 bases; junction bases not matched to a gene: 9. The CDR3 is 16 residues long. Germline assignment: CDR1 MDHEN and CDR2 SYDVKM. The CDR3 sequence is CASSYPTSGGRDTQYF. The CDR3 coding sequence is TGTGCCAGCAGCTATCCGACTAGCGGGGGTAGAGATACGCAGTATTTT. Supplemented by reference TRBV28 and TRBJ2-3, the full variable domain reads DVKVTQSSRYLVKRTGEKVFLECVQDMDHENMFWYRQDPGLGLRLIYFSYDVKMKEKGDIPEGYSVSREKKERFSLILESASTNQTSMYLCASSYPTSGGRDTQYFGPGTRLTVL.

The V call is TRBV10-2, the J call TRBJ1-1; maybe TRBD1 (5 bases). Germline V gene lookup returns CDR1 WSHSY and CDR2 SAAADI. The V and J ends lost 6 bases and 2 bases respectively, with 10 bases between them. The CDR3 loop spans 13 amino acids. The CDR3 here is CASRGLLNTEAFF. The DNA for the CDR3 is TGCGCCAGCAGGGGACTACTTAACACTGAAGCTTTCTTT.

The J gene is TRBJ2-2, the V gene TRBV28, with a tentative D call TRBD2 (5 bases). The CDR3 has 14 residues. CDR1 and CDR2 (germline): MDHEN, SYDVKM. The germline V and J ends were trimmed by 5 bases and 10 bases, with 17 bases remaining between them. The CDR3 region is CASSGHVATEELFF. CDR3 DNA sequence: TGTGCCAGCAGTGGGCACGTAGCGACGGAGGAGCTGTTTTTT.

V is TRBV29-1 and J is TRBJ1-1; the D is unclear. The CDR3 consists of 15 residues. Trimming removed 1 base from V and 6 bases from J, with 18 bases in between. Germline V gene lookup returns CDR1 SQVTM and CDR2 ANQGSEA. The CDR3, as DNA: TGCAGCGTTGAAGGGACGGGCGATCATGGGGCTGAAGCTTTCTTT. Amino acids: CSVEGTGDHGAEAFF.

The chain links TRBV30 to TRBJ2-3; the D call may be TRBD1 or TRBD2 (5 bases each). Looked up from germline, CDR1 is GTSNPN and CDR2 is SVGIG (reference sequence). This CDR3 has 17 residues. With 0 bases removed from V and 2 bases from J, the gap between germline ends came to 18 bases. This CDR3 is CAWSVLGETPVTDTQYF. CDR3 nucleotides: TGTGCCTGGAGTGTACTAGGGGAAACCCCCGTCACAGATACGCAGTATTTT. Full variable domain (rest looked up from reference TRBV30 and TRBJ2-3): SQTIHQWPATLVQPVGSPLSLECTVEGTSNPNLYWYRQAAGRGLQLLFYSVGIGQISSEVPQNLSASRPQDRQFILSSKKLLLSDSGFYLCAWSVLGETPVTDTQYFGPGTRLTVL.

This clone turned up a few times. J is TRBJ1-2 and V is TRBV27; possibly TRBD1 for D (5 bases). Looked up from germline, CDR1 is MNHEY and CDR2 is SMNVEV (reference sequence). The V and J ends lost 7 bases and 8 bases respectively, with 20 bases between them. The CDR3 consists of 14 residues. In DNA, the CDR3 is TGTGCCAGCAAGTTTAGCGTCGTGGACACCGGCTACACCTTC. Amino acid sequence: CASKFSVVDTGYTF.

This chain links TRBV6-5 with TRBJ1-1, with D maybe TRBD1 (5 bases). In germline, CDR1 is MNHEY, CDR2 SVGAGI. V was cut by 3 bases and J by 1 base, with 15 bases left in between. CDR3 size: 16 residues. The CDR3 region is CASSYARVGPNTEAFF. As DNA, the CDR3 is TGTGCCAGCAGTTATGCCCGGGTGGGACCGAACACTGAAGCTTTCTTT.

The V call is TRBV27, the J call TRBJ2-7, with D perhaps matching TRBD2 (6 bases). Germline-derived CDR1 and CDR2 are MNHEY and SMNVEV (reference sequence). V lost 5 bases to trimming and J lost 7 bases, with 9 bases between them. This CDR3 is 11 amino acids long. CDR3 sequence: CASSTAGEQYF. The CDR3 coding sequence is TGTGCCAGCAGTACCGCGGGGGAGCAGTACTTC.